This entry lists 19 T cell receptor beta chains sequenced from one sample in a study of T cells after yellow fever vaccination. TCRdb redid the calling of the 5' RACE reads with MiXCR, one entry per CDR3 protein. Among some 420,000 distinct CDR3 sequences listed, approximately 19% were seen once. Sequencing was performed on PBMCs, taken before the yellow fever booster vaccination. Receptor source: a young man who received the YFV17D yellow fever vaccine.

This chain joins TRBV7-9 and TRBJ1-3; D unclear. Germline lookup yields CDR1 SEHNR and CDR2 FQNEAQ (reference sequence). The CDR3 loop spans 14 amino acids. The ends were cut back, 3 bases at V and 3 bases at J, with 9 bases in the middle. The CDR3 here is CASSFILDGNTIYF. CDR3 sequence (DNA): TGTGCCAGCAGCTTTATCCTTGATGGAAACACCATATATTTT.

This clonotype occurred a few times. The genes are TRBV6-5 and TRBJ2-1; D gene unclear. CDR3 length: 14 residues. V was shortened by 2 bases and J by 8 bases, with 13 bases between the two germline ends. Germline CDR1 reads MNHEY; CDR2 reads SVGAGI. CDR3 nucleotides: TGTGCCAGCAGTTACGACGGCGACCGGGATGAGCAGTTCTTC. Translation gives CASSYDGDRDEQFF.

The J gene is TRBJ2-7, the V gene TRBV5-1; TRBD1 matches 9 bases. The CDR3 extends over 14 amino acids. Per germline, CDR1 SGHRS and CDR2 YFSETQ. With V trimmed by 4 bases and J by 2 bases, 4 bases remained unmatched. In DNA, the CDR3 is TGCGCCAGCAGCCGCCGGGACAGGGCCTACGAGCAGTACTTC. Translation: CASSRRDRAYEQYF.

This clonotype was seen ten or more times. The rearrangement uses TRBV3-1 and TRBJ2-3; D is undetermined. This CDR3 is built from 14 residues. The V and J ends lost 1 base and 6 bases respectively, with 11 bases between them. CDR1 and CDR2 (germline): LGHDT, YNNKEL (reference sequence). The CDR3 region is CASSQAPPPDTQYF. The DNA of the CDR3 is TGTGCCAGCAGCCAAGCACCCCCCCCGGATACGCAGTATTTT.

This clonotype has ten or more counts. The chain combines TRBV20-1 with TRBJ2-7; D might be TRBD1 (6 bases). Germline V lookup: CDR1 DFQATT, CDR2 SNEGSKA (reference sequence). CDR3 length: 13 amino acids. V was shortened by 3 bases and J by 2 bases, with 11 bases between the two germline ends. CDR3 nucleotide sequence: TGCAGTGCTAGGAGGGGGAGAACCTACGAGCAGTACGTC. It encodes CSARRGRTYEQYV.

The chain joins TRBV6-5 to TRBJ1-2; TRBD1 is a possible D gene (5 bases). The CDR3 consists of 13 residues. Germline values: CDR1 MNHEY, CDR2 SVGAGI. The V and J ends lost 5 bases and 8 bases respectively, with 15 bases between them. Here the CDR3 DNA reads TGTGCCAGCAGTCAAGACAGCCCTGGGGGCTACACCTTC. Translating it yields CASSQDSPGGYTF.

The CDR3 nucleotides read TGTGCCAGCACCACGATGGGTACGGGGGGCACAGATACGCAGTATTTT. Protein sequence: CASTTMGTGGTDTQYF. The V call is TRBV5-6, the J call TRBJ2-3, with D maybe TRBD2 (6 bases). The CDR3 has 16 amino acids. Germline CDR1 and CDR2: SGHDT and YYEEEE. V lost 6 bases and J 1 base, leaving 18 bases between the germline ends.

The V call is TRBV5-5, the J call TRBJ2-1; D unresolved. V gave up 1 base and J gave up 4 bases, with 9 bases separating them. CDR3 length: 14 residues. Germline V gene sequence: CDR1 SGHKS, CDR2 YYEKEE (reference sequence). Written as DNA, the CDR3 is TGTGCCAGCAGCTTGTCACAGTCTTACAATGAGCAGTTCTTC. Its translation: CASSLSQSYNEQFF.

J is TRBJ2-3 and V is TRBV5-5; 8 bases line up with TRBD2. Germline V gives CDR1 SGHKS, CDR2 YYEKEE (reference sequence). V was pared by 2 bases and J by 7 bases, with 9 bases of the junction left unmatched. The CDR3 runs to 15 residues. CDR3 protein: CASSFVAGGLNTQYF. In DNA form, the CDR3 reads TGTGCCAGCAGCTTTGTGGCGGGGGGATTGAATACGCAGTATTTT. Full variable domain (outside the CDR3, taken from reference TRBV5-5 and TRBJ2-3): DAGVTQSPTHLIKTRGQQVTLRCSPISGHKSVSWYQQVLGQGPQFIFQYYEKEERGRGNFPDRFSARQFPNYSSELNVNALLLGDSALYLCASSFVAGGLNTQYFGPGTRLTVL.

This clonotype occurred a few times. The rearrangement joins TRBV5-1 to TRBJ1-4, with D possibly being TRBD1 (6 bases). V lost 4 bases and J 5 bases, leaving 9 bases between the germline ends. From germline, CDR1 is SGHRS and CDR2 YFSETQ. The CDR3 consists of 13 residues. The CDR3 DNA is TGCGCCAGCAGCCAGGACAGAAATGAAAAACTGTTTTTT. Its translation: CASSQDRNEKLFF.

This clonotype was detected only a few times. One end of the junction varies from germline; a read error may be responsible. The chain combines TRBV10-3 with TRBJ1-2; perhaps TRBD1 as D (6 bases). Germline values: CDR1 ENHRY, CDR2 SYGVKD. The CDR3 is 16 residues long. CDR3 sequence: CAISESNRRGVHGYTF. In nucleotides, the CDR3 is TGTGCCATCAGTGAGTCGAATCGGAGGGGGGTTCATGGTTACACCTTC.

This clonotype was detected only a few times. The chain couples TRBV20-1 to TRBJ1-3; D is undetermined. Germline loops: CDR1 DFQATT, CDR2 SNEGSKA (reference sequence). This CDR3 contains 15 residues. V lost 5 bases, J lost 4 bases, and 18 bases lay in between. CDR3 sequence: CSAHPTGFQGNTIYF. The CDR3 nucleotides are TGCAGTGCTCACCCCACCGGGTTCCAAGGAAACACCATATATTTT.

This clonotype was counted ten times or more. This rearrangement joins TRBV6-2 or TRBV6-3 to TRBJ1-2, with a possible D match to TRBD1 (5 bases). The CDR3 extends over 13 amino acids. Germline lookup yields CDR1 MNHEY and CDR2 SVGEGT. Trimming removed 1 base from V and 2 bases from J, with 5 bases in between. Here the CDR3 reads CASSYWGNYGYTF. For the CDR3, the DNA is TGTGCCAGCAGTTACTGGGGGAACTATGGCTACACCTTC.

This chain joins TRBV9 and TRBJ1-1; weak D call: TRBD1 (5 bases). The CDR3 contains 13 residues. Germline V gene data show CDR1 as SGDLS and CDR2 as YYNGEE. V lost 3 bases, J lost 4 bases, and 10 bases lay in between. CDR3 in amino acids: CASSARVSTEAFF. CDR3 nucleotide sequence: TGTGCCAGCAGCGCCAGGGTTAGCACTGAAGCTTTCTTT.

This clonotype was picked up many times. The V and J genes are TRBV5-6 and TRBJ2-5, with D unclear. This CDR3 has 12 amino acids. Germline values: CDR1 SGHDT, CDR2 YYEEEE. Trimming cost V 1 base and J 5 bases, with 6 bases left between them. CDR3 region: CASSLSWETQYF. The CDR3 DNA reads as TGTGCCAGCAGCTTGTCCTGGGAGACCCAGTACTTC.

This clonotype was observed a few times. This chain connects TRBV5-1 to TRBJ2-1; D is undetermined. Germline CDR1 is SGHRS and CDR2 is YFSETQ. V was pared by 0 bases and J by 6 bases, with 10 bases between. The CDR3 length is 14 residues. The CDR3 region is CASSLEARLNEQFF. The DNA of the CDR3 is TGCGCCAGCAGCTTGGAGGCCCGCCTCAATGAGCAGTTCTTC.

Only a few counts were recorded for this clonotype. V is TRBV6-6 and J is TRBJ1-1; D is undetermined. Per germline, CDR1 MNHNY and CDR2 SVGAGI (reference sequence). CDR3 length equals 13 residues. Trimming took 6 bases from V and 1 from J, leaving 9 bases between them. The CDR3 spells CASRILENTEAFF. CDR3 DNA sequence: TGTGCCAGCAGGATATTGGAGAACACTGAAGCTTTCTTT.

The genes are TRBV6-6 and TRBJ2-2; D gene ambiguous. Trimming took 8 bases from V and 6 from J, leaving 13 bases between them. The CDR3 runs 13 residues. CDR1 is MNHNY and CDR2 is SVGAGI in the germline V gene (reference sequence). CDR3 nucleotides: TGTGCCAGCCGACCCCCGGTACCCGGGGAGCTGTTTTTT. Translating it yields CASRPPVPGELFF.

V and J are TRBV3-1 and TRBJ1-1; D gene uncertain. Germline CDR1 and CDR2: LGHDT and YNNKEL (reference sequence). CDR3 length: 15 residues. Trimming took 1 base from V and 6 from J, leaving 15 bases between them. CDR3 sequence: CASSQVRLTGAEAFF. CDR3 bases: TGTGCCAGCAGCCAAGTACGGCTGACGGGCGCTGAAGCTTTCTTT.